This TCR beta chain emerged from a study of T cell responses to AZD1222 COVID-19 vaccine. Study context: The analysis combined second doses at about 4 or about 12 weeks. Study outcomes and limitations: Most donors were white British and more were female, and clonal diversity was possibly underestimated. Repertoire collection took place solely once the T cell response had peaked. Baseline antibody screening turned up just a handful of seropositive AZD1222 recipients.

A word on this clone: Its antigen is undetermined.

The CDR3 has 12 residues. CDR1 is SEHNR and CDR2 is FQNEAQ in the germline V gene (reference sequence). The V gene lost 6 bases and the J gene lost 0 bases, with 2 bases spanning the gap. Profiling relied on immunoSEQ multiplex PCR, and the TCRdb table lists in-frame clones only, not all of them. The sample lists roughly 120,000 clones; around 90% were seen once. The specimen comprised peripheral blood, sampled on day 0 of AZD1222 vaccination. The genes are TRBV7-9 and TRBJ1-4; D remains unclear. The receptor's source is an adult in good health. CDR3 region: CASRPTNEKLFF. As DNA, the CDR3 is TGTGCCAGCAGACCAACTAATGAAAAACTGTTTTTT.